Described below is a single T cell receptor (beta chain) sequence and its context. This sample stems from a study of T cell changes during pregnancy in multiple sclerosis. CDR1 and CDR2 (germline): SGHTA, FQGTGA. This CDR3 contains 16 residues. V lost 1 base and J lost 1, with 8 bases in between. Sequencing was performed with immunoSEQ multiplex PCR; in TCRdb, only in-frame clones are kept and a portion is missing. The table lists about 46,000 clones, just over 90% of them singletons, with 3% to 4% in the top ten. The chain uses TRBV7-3 and TRBJ2-6, with TRBD2 as a possible D gene (6 bases). The starting material was CD8+ T cells from peripheral blood mononuclear cells, obtained after pregnancy. The sequence was obtained from a female donor with multiple sclerosis, enrolled in a pregnancy study. The CDR3 region is CASSLIRGSGANVLTF. CDR3 sequence (DNA): TGTGCCAGCAGCTTAATTCGGGGGTCTGGGGCCAACGTCCTGACTTTC.